This T cell receptor (beta chain) was recovered during a study of blood T cell repertoires in COVID-19. Overall study context: Acute and convalescent COVID-19 samples came from the United States, Italy and Spain.

Before being deemed recovered, Cohort 3 donors had two negative PCRs, clearance, or symptom resolution. The CDR3 has 14 residues. The V gene lost 4 bases and the J gene lost 5 bases, with 15 bases spanning the gap. Germline lookup yields CDR1 SGHRS and CDR2 YFSETQ. The assay was immunoSEQ multiplex PCR, and TCRdb's table has in-frame clones only and misses some. The sample lists about 350,000 clones, about 90% seen once, with roughly 1% in the top ten. The chain employs TRBV5-1 and TRBJ2-5; unclear D gene. The source is a woman in her 30s who had recovered from COVID-19. Sequencing input: PBMCs or T cells enriched from blood (not recorded which). The CDR3 coding sequence is TGCGCCAGCAGCCCCCTTTCGGGTTGGGAGACCCAGTACTTC. Protein: CASSPLSGWETQYF.